The clone carrying this TCR beta chain came up once. Its antigen is undetermined. The CDR3 covers 15 residues. V gave up 5 bases and J gave up 1 base, with 14 bases separating them. CDR1 is MNHEY and CDR2 is SVGAGI in the germline V gene. Noted treatment: oral pan-JAK inhibitor, 5-10 mg twice daily. cDNA serving as the sequencing template came from extracted, reverse transcribed RNA. Some clones are missing from TCRdb's copy, which holds only in-frame ones; the method was immunoSEQ multiplex PCR. The top ten clones hold roughly 1.3% of a sample with about 190,000 clones, roughly 60% of them seen once. The data belong to a study of CD8+ T cells in alopecia areata. Study results and limitations: With just one nonresponder, it is still uncertain whether baseline CD8+ expansion relates to response.

This chain joins TRBV6-5 and TRBJ2-5; D is ambiguous. The sequence derives from a human donor with alopecia areata. The sequences come from CD4+ T cells sorted from blood, collected at roughly week 49, from a patient treated with tofacitinib. CDR3 amino acids: CASSNTDGIQETQYF. In nucleotides, the CDR3 is TGTGCCAGCAGTAACACGGACGGAATCCAAGAGACCCAGTACTTC.